Presented here are 20 T cell receptor beta chains from one specimen sequenced in a study of cytomegalovirus exposure and HLA in healthy donors. Sequenced by immunoSEQ multiplex PCR; TCRdb stores in-frame clones only, minus some. Of approximately 230,000 clones listed, roughly nine tenths are singletons. The sequenced sample consisted of PBMCs. Every receptor here comes from a man aged 18 to 29 in good health and CMV-seropositive.

The rearrangement uses TRBV18 and TRBJ1-1, with 11 bases aligning to TRBD1. The CDR3 runs 16 residues. V dropped 6 bases and J dropped 2; count of bases not matched to a gene: 8. The germline V gene has CDR1 KGHSH and CDR2 LQKENI. Here the CDR3 reads CASSSYGTGGNTEAFF. The CDR3 nucleotides read TGTGCCAGCTCCTCCTACGGGACAGGGGGAAACACTGAAGCTTTCTTT.

The count of this clone is one. This chain links TRBV7-9 with TRBJ1-2; D possibly corresponds to TRBD1 (6 bases). V was cut by 5 bases and J by 8 bases, with 15 bases left in between. The CDR3 runs to 13 residues. Per germline, CDR1 SEHNR and CDR2 FQNEAQ (reference sequence). CDR3 coding DNA: TGTGCCAGCAGCAAACAAGGCAGGGGCGGCTACACCTTC. This codes for CASSKQGRGGYTF.

This clone is a singleton in its sample. The chain joins TRBV19 to TRBJ2-7, with a possible D match to TRBD1 (5 bases). From germline, CDR1 is LNHDA and CDR2 SQIVND (reference sequence). V gave up 1 base and J gave up 5 bases, with 12 bases separating them. The CDR3 is made up of 14 amino acids. The CDR3 DNA reads as TGTGCCAGTAGTATAGGTCTCAGGGCGAACGAGCAGTACTTC. It translates to CASSIGLRANEQYF.

The genes are TRBV29-1 and TRBJ2-7; 8 bases are shared with TRBD1. The CDR3 length is 14 residues. From germline, CDR1 is SQVTM and CDR2 ANQGSEA. The trim removed 4 bases at V and 7 bases at J, leaving 12 bases unmatched. CDR3 amino acids: CSVVVRGLGREQYF. The CDR3 bases are TGCAGCGTTGTGGTCAGGGGGCTGGGGAGGGAGCAGTACTTC.

The gene calls are TRBV27 and TRBJ2-1, with 12 positions matching TRBD2. V shed 6 bases and J 5 bases; nucleotides not matched to a gene: 5. The CDR3 runs to 15 residues. Germline CDR1 MNHEY, CDR2 SMNVEV (reference sequence). The CDR3 DNA reads as TGTGCCAGCAGATTCGGGACTAGCGGGCACAATGAGCAGTTCTTC. Translated: CASRFGTSGHNEQFF.

The V and J genes are TRBV9 and TRBJ1-3; D not resolved. CDR3 length: 16 residues. The germline V and J ends were trimmed by 0 bases and 0 bases, with 10 bases remaining between them. Germline V gene sequence: CDR1 SGDLS, CDR2 YYNGEE. The CDR3 here is CASSVAPVDSGNTIYF. CDR3 DNA: TGTGCCAGCAGCGTAGCTCCGGTTGACTCTGGAAACACCATATATTTT.

This clone came up once. CDR3 DNA sequence: TGTGCCAGCAGCCAGCGGCAGGGTCAGACCCAGTACTTC. Translated: CASSQRQGQTQYF. The chain employs TRBV2 and TRBJ2-5; D may correspond to TRBD1 or TRBD2 (5 bases each). CDR1 and CDR2 (germline): SNHLY, FYNNEI. The CDR3 length is 13 residues. Trimming left V 6 bases short and J 6 bases short, with 14 bases between.

This chain connects TRBV5-1 to TRBJ2-5, with TRBD2 identical over 7 bases. The germline CDR1 and CDR2 sequences are SGHRS and YFSETQ. This CDR3 region has 14 residues. J gave up 5 bases and V 2 bases, and 6 bases lay outside the gene matches. DNA of the CDR3: TGCGCCAGCAGCTTTCGGGGTAGCGGGGAGACCCAGTACTTC. It specifies CASSFRGSGETQYF.

The V and J genes are TRBV2 and TRBJ2-5, with 8 nucleotides matching TRBD1. There are 16 residues in the CDR3. Per germline, CDR1 SNHLY and CDR2 FYNNEI. Unmatched junction bases numbered 15, after V lost 8 bases and J lost 4 bases. CDR3 coding DNA: TGTGCCAGCGGTTCGTGGACAGGGAAAGTCGGAGAGACCCAGTACTTC. Its translation is CASGSWTGKVGETQYF.

CDR3 sequence: CAISEGPMVGETQYF. The CDR3 region has the DNA TGTGCCATCAGTGAAGGGCCCATGGTGGGAGAGACCCAGTACTTC. V usage is TRBV10-3 and J usage is TRBJ2-5; D is undetermined. Germline-derived CDR1 and CDR2 are ENHRY and SYGVKD. The V end lost 3 bases, the J end lost 4 bases, and 15 bases lay between the germline ends. The CDR3 has 15 amino acids.

This chain joins TRBV5-1 and TRBJ2-4; D is uncertain. V was cut by 4 bases and J by 5 bases, with 16 bases left in between. Germline V gene lookup returns CDR1 SGHRS and CDR2 YFSETQ. This CDR3 is built from 15 residues. The CDR3 DNA is TGCGCCAGCAGCGATCGACCCCGCGGCGAAAACATTCAGTACTTC. Its translation: CASSDRPRGENIQYF.

The V call is TRBV6-1, the J call TRBJ1-5; D call uncertain. The germline V gene encodes CDR1 MNHNS and CDR2 SASEGT. CDR3 size: 11 residues. V lost 5 bases to trimming and J lost 5 bases, with 4 bases between them. The CDR3 is CASSSHQPQHF. In nucleotides, the CDR3 is TGTGCCAGCAGTTCTCATCAGCCCCAGCATTTT.

The chain couples TRBV10-3 to TRBJ2-7, with a weak D call TRBD2 (6 bases). From germline, CDR1 is ENHRY and CDR2 SYGVKD. The CDR3 runs 14 residues. The V and J ends lost 8 bases and 6 bases respectively, with 20 bases between them. The CDR3 reads CAIRIIGTLFEQYF. CDR3 nucleotides: TGTGCCATCCGCATAATCGGGACTCTGTTCGAGCAGTACTTC.

Written as DNA, the CDR3 is TGTGCCAGTAGTATGGGGAGCGACCTAGGGTCAGCCAATGAGCAGTTCTTC. Protein: CASSMGSDLGSANEQFF. This chain connects TRBV19 to TRBJ2-1, with D possibly being TRBD2 (5 bases). CDR1 is LNHDA, CDR2 SQIVND, per germline (reference sequence). The V end lost 3 bases, the J end lost 6 bases, and 21 bases lay between the germline ends. The CDR3 is 17 amino acids.

The chain combines TRBV10-3 with TRBJ2-7; no clear D. From germline, CDR1 is ENHRY and CDR2 SYGVKD. The CDR3 covers 14 residues. Trimming stripped 6 bases from V and 0 bases from J, with 12 bases between. CDR3 protein: CAIRSGLSSYEQYF. The CDR3 nucleotides are TGTGCCATCAGGTCGGGTCTAAGCTCCTACGAGCAGTACTTC.

This chain links TRBV4-3 with TRBJ2-3; D not certain. Germline assignment: CDR1 LGHNA and CDR2 YSLEER. V lost 0 bases and J 4 bases, leaving 11 bases between the germline ends. The CDR3 has 15 amino acids. CDR3 nucleotides: TGCGCCAGCAGCCAAGATGCCCGAGGTGCAGATACGCAGTATTTT. It encodes CASSQDARGADTQYF.

The rearrangement joins TRBV6-5 to TRBJ1-1; no clear D gene. The CDR3 totals 14 residues. V lost 0 bases, J lost 1 base, and 6 bases lay in between. The germline CDR1 and CDR2 sequences are MNHEY and SVGAGI. The chain's CDR3 is CASSYSHPNTEAFF. CDR3 bases: TGTGCCAGCAGTTACTCGCACCCGAACACTGAAGCTTTCTTT.

The chain employs TRBV28 and TRBJ2-7, with D perhaps TRBD1 (5 bases). The length of the CDR3 is 14 residues. Germline V CDR1 and CDR2: MDHEN, SYDVKM. V shed 2 bases and J shed 3 bases, with 11 bases lying between them. As DNA, the CDR3 is TGTGCCAGCAGTTTAAGGGGTTTGAGCTACGAGCAGTACTTC. It translates to CASSLRGLSYEQYF.

The rearrangement links TRBV19 to TRBJ2-1, with TRBD1 matching 9 bases. CDR1 is LNHDA, CDR2 SQIVND, per germline (reference sequence). The CDR3 extends over 15 amino acids. The J segment lost 6 bases and the V segment lost 3 bases, leaving 6 bases of the junction unmatched. Written as DNA, the CDR3 is TGTGCCAGTAGTATTGGACAGGGGATATCCAATGAGCAGTTCTTC. The encoded protein is CASSIGQGISNEQFF.

The chain joins TRBV7-2 to TRBJ2-7; 7 bases match TRBD1. CDR1 is SGHTA, CDR2 FQGNSA, per germline. CDR3 length equals 14 residues. J was trimmed by 6 bases and V by 4 bases; bases with no gene match: 9. The CDR3 coding sequence is TGTGCCAGCAGCTCCGGAACAGGGGTTCGCGAGCAGTACTTC. It encodes CASSSGTGVREQYF.